Listed below are T cell receptor beta chains from one sample, sequenced in a study of T cell repertoires in cytomegalovirus infection. These receptors have no known antigen. Each CDR3 protein is one row after TCRdb ran MiXCR on the reads. This sample has 900,000 to 950,000 distinct CDR3 sequences; around 32% occur once, and the top ten carry 13%. This specimen consisted of cultured CD8+ T cells from PBMCs, obtained from culture after CMV antigen stimulation. All receptors derive from a human donor in good health (CMV status not recorded). Some clones in this sample may be carry-over from other donors' samples. CDR3s include the opening cysteine and the closing phenylalanine or tryptophan. A D gene is named only where the DNA matches it firmly. For some rows the clone size is stated as once, few or many, or as a class when expanded; others skip it.

v_gene: TRBV2; d_gene: NA; abundance: few; j_gene: TRBJ2-5; CDR3nt: TGTGCCTCCCAGCCAAGCGGAGAGACCCAGTACTTC; CDR3aa: CASQPSGETQYF
v_gene: TRBV14; d_gene: TRBD1; abundance: NA; j_gene: TRBJ2-1; CDR3nt: TGTGCCAGCAGCAGACAGGGTGACGGCTCCTACAATGAGCAGTTCTTC; CDR3aa: CASSRQGDGSYNEQFF
v_gene: TRBV9; d_gene: NA; abundance: NA; j_gene: TRBJ1-5; CDR3nt: TGTGCCAGCAGCGTAGGGAAGGGTGGACAGCCCCAGCATTTT; CDR3aa: CASSVGKGGQPQHF
v_gene: TRBV7-9; d_gene: TRBD1; abundance: many; j_gene: TRBJ2-3; CDR3nt: TGTGCCAGCAGCGCTACCGGGACAGGGAGCACAGATACGCAGTATTTT; CDR3aa: CASSATGTGSTDTQYF
v_gene: TRBV7-9; d_gene: NA; abundance: many; j_gene: TRBJ2-2; CDR3nt: TGTGCCAGCAGCTTAGGGTACAGGAACACCGGGGAGCTGTTTTTT; CDR3aa: CASSLGYRNTGELFF
v_gene: TRBV7-8; d_gene: TRBD2; abundance: many; j_gene: TRBJ2-5; CDR3nt: TGTGCCAGCACCCCGGGCGGGGGAGAAGAGACCCAGTACTTC; CDR3aa: CASTPGGGEETQYF
v_gene: TRBV6-2/TRBV6-3; d_gene: NA; abundance: NA; j_gene: TRBJ2-4; CDR3nt: TGTGCCAGCAGTTACGGCCCCTCTTGGCAGCTATCAAACATTCAGTACTTC; CDR3aa: CASSYGPSWQLSNIQYF
v_gene: TRBV14; d_gene: TRBD1; abundance: NA; j_gene: TRBJ2-5; CDR3nt: TGTGCCAGCAGCCGGACAGGGGGTCGGGACCAAGAGACCCAGTACTTC; CDR3aa: CASSRTGGRDQETQYF
v_gene: TRBV7-9; d_gene: TRBD2; abundance: few; j_gene: TRBJ2-7; CDR3nt: TGTGCCAGCAGCCCCAAGGCACTAGCGGGGGGAGACGAGCAGTACTTC; CDR3aa: CASSPKALAGGDEQYF
v_gene: TRBV5-5; d_gene: NA; abundance: many; j_gene: TRBJ2-1; CDR3nt: TGTGCCAGCAGCCGAACCCACTCCCGCGGGTTCCATGAGCAGTTCTTC; CDR3aa: CASSRTHSRGFHEQFF
v_gene: TRBV18; d_gene: NA; abundance: NA; j_gene: TRBJ2-7; CDR3nt: TGTGCCAGCTCCCCAGAAGGCGGGACGTACACCTACGAGCAGTACTTC; CDR3aa: CASSPEGGTYTYEQYF
v_gene: TRBV4-1; d_gene: NA; abundance: NA; j_gene: TRBJ2-1; CDR3nt: TGCGCCAGCAGCCAACTTCAGGGCAGGTTTAATGAGCAGTTCTTC; CDR3aa: CASSQLQGRFNEQFF
v_gene: TRBV5-5; d_gene: TRBD2; abundance: NA; j_gene: TRBJ2-3; CDR3nt: TGTGCCAGCAGCGGCGGGACTACTCTCACAGATACGCAGTATTTT; CDR3aa: CASSGGTTLTDTQYF
v_gene: TRBV6-6; d_gene: TRBD1; abundance: NA; j_gene: TRBJ2-7; CDR3nt: TGTGCCAGCAGTGGGTACTACTTGGACAGGGATAACGAGCAGTACTTC; CDR3aa: CASSGYYLDRDNEQYF
v_gene: TRBV7-6; d_gene: NA; abundance: few; j_gene: TRBJ2-1; CDR3nt: TGTGCCAGCAGCAACAGTCCCTACAATGAGCAGTTCTTC; CDR3aa: CASSNSPYNEQFF
v_gene: TRBV7-6; d_gene: NA; abundance: many; j_gene: TRBJ2-1; CDR3nt: TGTGCCAGCAGCGTGGAGGGAAATGAGCAGTTCTTC; CDR3aa: CASSVEGNEQFF
v_gene: TRBV5-1; d_gene: TRBD2; abundance: few; j_gene: TRBJ2-2; CDR3nt: TGCGCCAGCAGCTTCCGGACTAGCGGTGAGCTACTAAACACCGGGGAGCTGTTTTTT; CDR3aa: CASSFRTSGELLNTGELFF
v_gene: TRBV12-5; d_gene: NA; abundance: few; j_gene: TRBJ2-2; CDR3nt: TGTGCTACTTCGGGAACGAACACCGGGGAGCTGTTTTTT; CDR3aa: CATSGTNTGELFF
v_gene: TRBV6-5; d_gene: NA; abundance: once; j_gene: TRBJ2-4; CDR3nt: TGTGCCAGCAGTTACGCGAGTCCGGGAGCTCTAAAAAACATTCAGTACTTC; CDR3aa: CASSYASPGALKNIQYF
v_gene: TRBV6-1; d_gene: NA; abundance: many; j_gene: TRBJ1-4; CDR3nt: TGTGCCAGCAGTTCGGGACTTCATGATGCAACTAATGAAAAACTGTTTTTT; CDR3aa: CASSSGLHDATNEKLFF
v_gene: TRBV27; d_gene: NA; abundance: NA; j_gene: TRBJ1-4; CDR3nt: TGTGCCAGCAGTTTTGGTTGGGGGGATGCTAATGAAAAACTGTTTTTT; CDR3aa: CASSFGWGDANEKLFF
v_gene: TRBV7-2; d_gene: TRBD1; abundance: many; j_gene: TRBJ2-1; CDR3nt: TGTGCCAGCAGCTTAGAAGGGACAGGGGTTCACAATGAGCAGTTCTTC; CDR3aa: CASSLEGTGVHNEQFF
v_gene: TRBV7-8; d_gene: NA; abundance: many; j_gene: TRBJ2-7; CDR3nt: TGTGCCAGCAGTTTCCCCCGGGCAGGGAGCTCCTACGAGCAGTACTTC; CDR3aa: CASSFPRAGSSYEQYF
v_gene: TRBV7-8; d_gene: TRBD1; abundance: few; j_gene: TRBJ2-1; CDR3nt: TGTGCCAGCAGCTCAGACAGGGGGCCAGTCATATCGCAGTTCTTC; CDR3aa: CASSSDRGPVISQFF
v_gene: TRBV24-1; d_gene: NA; abundance: NA; j_gene: TRBJ2-3; CDR3nt: TGTGCCACCAGTGATTCGACCTGGGGCAGCGAACCCGTTAGCACAGATACGCAGTATTTT; CDR3aa: CATSDSTWGSEPVSTDTQYF
v_gene: TRBV6-1; d_gene: NA; abundance: many; j_gene: TRBJ2-1; CDR3nt: TGTGCCAGCAGCGAGGACCCGACCCTTTACAATGAGCAGTTCTTC; CDR3aa: CASSEDPTLYNEQFF
v_gene: TRBV4-1; d_gene: NA; abundance: NA; j_gene: TRBJ2-1; CDR3nt: TGCGCCAGCAGCCAAGAATGGGGGTTTGACAATGAGCAGTTCTTC; CDR3aa: CASSQEWGFDNEQFF
v_gene: TRBV12-5; d_gene: TRBD1; abundance: many; j_gene: TRBJ1-1; CDR3nt: TGTGCTAGTGGTCCCGGGACAGACACTGAAGCTTTCTTT; CDR3aa: CASGPGTDTEAFF
v_gene: TRBV6-6; d_gene: TRBD2; abundance: NA; j_gene: TRBJ2-1; CDR3nt: TGTGCCAGCAGTTTTGTACTAGCGATCCCCAATGAGCAGTTCTTC; CDR3aa: CASSFVLAIPNEQFF
v_gene: TRBV2; d_gene: TRBD2; abundance: few; j_gene: TRBJ2-7; CDR3nt: TGTGCCAGCAGTCCAACTAGCGGGGCCCGTTCCTACGAGCAGTACTTC; CDR3aa: CASSPTSGARSYEQYF
v_gene: TRBV6-6; d_gene: NA; abundance: NA; j_gene: TRBJ1-6; CDR3nt: TGTGCCAGCAGTTACTCCCCAGGAGAAAATTCACCCCTCCACTTT; CDR3aa: CASSYSPGENSPLHF
v_gene: TRBV7-2; d_gene: TRBD1; abundance: NA; j_gene: TRBJ2-5; CDR3nt: TGTGCCAGCAGCTCAGACGGACAGGAAGAGACCCAGTACTTC; CDR3aa: CASSSDGQEETQYF
v_gene: TRBV12-3/TRBV12-4; d_gene: NA; abundance: many; j_gene: TRBJ1-1; CDR3nt: TGTGCCAGCAGTTTGGAGTCCACTGAAGCTTTCTTT; CDR3aa: CASSLESTEAFF
v_gene: TRBV7-2; d_gene: TRBD2; abundance: many; j_gene: TRBJ2-5; CDR3nt: TGTGCCAGCAGCTTAGCGAGACTAGCGGGCCACCAAGAGACCCAGTACTTC; CDR3aa: CASSLARLAGHQETQYF
v_gene: TRBV28; d_gene: NA; abundance: few; j_gene: TRBJ1-3; CDR3nt: TGTGCCAGCAGTTTATACGACAGAACCTCTGGAAACACCATATATTTT; CDR3aa: CASSLYDRTSGNTIYF
v_gene: TRBV27; d_gene: NA; abundance: NA; j_gene: TRBJ2-7; CDR3nt: TGTGCCAGCAGTCCCTCAACGGCCCCCCGGCAGTACTTC; CDR3aa: CASSPSTAPRQYF
v_gene: TRBV5-5; d_gene: TRBD1; abundance: NA; j_gene: TRBJ1-1; CDR3nt: TGTGCCAGCTGGGGGACAGGGGGCTCCCTCCTCATGAACACTGAAGCTTTCTTT; CDR3aa: CASWGTGGSLLMNTEAFF
v_gene: TRBV2; d_gene: TRBD1; abundance: NA; j_gene: TRBJ1-6; CDR3nt: TGTGCCAGCCGGGACAGGAGAAATTCACCCCTCCACTTT; CDR3aa: CASRDRRNSPLHF